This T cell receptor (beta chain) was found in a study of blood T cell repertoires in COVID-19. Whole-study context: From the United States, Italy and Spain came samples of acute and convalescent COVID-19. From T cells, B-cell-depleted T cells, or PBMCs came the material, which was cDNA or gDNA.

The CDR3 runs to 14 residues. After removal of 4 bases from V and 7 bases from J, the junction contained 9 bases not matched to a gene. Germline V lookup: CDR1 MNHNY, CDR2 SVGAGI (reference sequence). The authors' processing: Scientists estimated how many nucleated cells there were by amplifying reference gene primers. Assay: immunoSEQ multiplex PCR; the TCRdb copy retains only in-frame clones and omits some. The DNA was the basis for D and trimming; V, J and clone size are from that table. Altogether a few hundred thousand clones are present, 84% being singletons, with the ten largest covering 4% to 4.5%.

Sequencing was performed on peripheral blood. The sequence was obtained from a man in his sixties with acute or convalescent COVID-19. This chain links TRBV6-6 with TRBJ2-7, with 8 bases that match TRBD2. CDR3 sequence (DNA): TGTGCCAGCAGTTCGGGACTAGAGACGCGTGAGCAGTACTTC. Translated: CASSSGLETREQYF.